The sequence of this TCR beta chain was determined in a study of CD8 T cells in Susac syndrome. At the level of the study: Active disease was present in more than 5 of the sequenced Susac syndrome patients, whereas about 8 of them were in remission.

After extraction with the RNeasy kit, about 0.45 to 1 ug of the RNA was reverse transcribed using random hexamers. MiXCR, run by TCRdb on the immunoSEQ multiplex PCR reads, gives a single entry per CDR3 protein. The top ten clones hold about 0.8% of a sample with about 53,000 distinct CDR3 sequences, approximately 95% of them seen once. The germline V gene encodes CDR1 SGHAT and CDR2 FQNNGV. There are 13 residues in the CDR3. V was shortened by 1 base and J by 5 bases, with 9 bases between the two germline ends. What was sequenced was CD8+ T cells from PBMCs. This receptor was taken from a human donor with Susac syndrome. V gene TRBV11-2 combines with J gene TRBJ2-7, with unresolved D. This chain's CDR3 is CASSLAPSHEQYF. CDR3 in DNA: TGTGCCAGCAGCTTAGCCCCCAGTCACGAGCAGTACTTC.